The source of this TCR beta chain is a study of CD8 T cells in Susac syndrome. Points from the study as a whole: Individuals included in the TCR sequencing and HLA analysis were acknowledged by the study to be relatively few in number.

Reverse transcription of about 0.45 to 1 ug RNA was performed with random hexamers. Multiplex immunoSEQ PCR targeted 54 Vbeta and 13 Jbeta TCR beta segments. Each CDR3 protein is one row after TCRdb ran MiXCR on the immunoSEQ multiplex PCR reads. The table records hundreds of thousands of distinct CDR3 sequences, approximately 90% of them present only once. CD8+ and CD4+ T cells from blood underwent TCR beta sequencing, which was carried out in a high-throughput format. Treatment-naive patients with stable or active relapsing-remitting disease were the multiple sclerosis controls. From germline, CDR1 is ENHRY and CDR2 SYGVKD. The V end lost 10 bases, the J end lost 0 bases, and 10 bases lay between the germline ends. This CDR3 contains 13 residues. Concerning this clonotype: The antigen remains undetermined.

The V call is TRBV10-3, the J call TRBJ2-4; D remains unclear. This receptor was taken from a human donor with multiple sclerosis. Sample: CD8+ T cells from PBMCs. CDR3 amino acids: CATWAQAKNIQYF. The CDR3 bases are TGTGCCACCTGGGCCCAAGCCAAAAACATTCAGTACTTC.